Given below is one TCR beta chain in context. What it binds is not known. These data are taken from a study of blood T cells in healthy people across ages. It was with a sample-barcoded 5' primer and a J-beta primer mix that a second PCR of roughly 6 to 11 cycles was run. TCRdb analysed the 5' RACE reads with MiXCR anew, one entry per CDR3 protein. The sample holds fewer than 700,000 distinct CDR3 sequences, under 55% seen once. General observations from the study: Diversity estimated from one million T cells was considered an underestimate.

This sequence originates from an elderly man in good health. Input material: blood.

The CDR3 loop is CSEGAGVPDTQYF. For the CDR3, the DNA is TGCAGTGAAGGAGCGGGAGTTCCAGATACGCAGTATTTT. The rearrangement joins TRBV20-1 to TRBJ2-3, with 8 bases lining up with TRBD2. CDR3 length: 13 amino acids. Germline V gene lookup returns CDR1 DFQATT and CDR2 SNEGSKA (reference sequence). V trimming: 7 bases; J trimming: 4 bases; junction bases outside the gene matches: 7.